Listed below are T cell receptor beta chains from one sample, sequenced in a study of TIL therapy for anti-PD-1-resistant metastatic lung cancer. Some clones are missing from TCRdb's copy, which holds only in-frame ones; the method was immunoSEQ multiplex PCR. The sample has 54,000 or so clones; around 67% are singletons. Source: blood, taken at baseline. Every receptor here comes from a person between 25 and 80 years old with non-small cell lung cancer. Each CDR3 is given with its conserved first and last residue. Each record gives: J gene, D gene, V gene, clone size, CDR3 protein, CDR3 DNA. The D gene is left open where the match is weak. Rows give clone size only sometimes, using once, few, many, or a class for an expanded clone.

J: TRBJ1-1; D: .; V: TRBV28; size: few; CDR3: CASTWRGGTEAFF; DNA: TGTGCCAGCACCTGGAGGGGGGGGACTGAAGCTTTCTTT
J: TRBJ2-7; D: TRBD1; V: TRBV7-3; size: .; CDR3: CASSLTGTGDEQYF; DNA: TGTGCCAGCAGTCTAACCGGGACAGGGGACGAGCAGTACTTC
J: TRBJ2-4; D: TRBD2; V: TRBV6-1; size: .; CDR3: CASSGGLRQGGF; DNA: TGTGCCAGCAGTGGGGGACTACGCCAGGGTGGCTTC
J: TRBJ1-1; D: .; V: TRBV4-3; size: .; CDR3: CASSQGAGGTEAFF; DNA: TGCGCCAGCAGCCAAGGGGCGGGTGGCACTGAAGCTTTCTTT
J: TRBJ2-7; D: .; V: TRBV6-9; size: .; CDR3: CASSSQGICYEQYF; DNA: TGTGCCAGCAGTTCCCAGGGGATCTGCTACGAGCAGTACTTC
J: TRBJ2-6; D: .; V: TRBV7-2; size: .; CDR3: CASSLAGRSYSGANVLTF; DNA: TGTGCCAGCAGCTTAGCAGGCAGGTCTTACTCTGGGGCCAACGTCCTGACTTTC
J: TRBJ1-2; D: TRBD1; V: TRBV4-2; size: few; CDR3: CASSQEQGGPYGYTF; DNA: TGTGCCAGCAGCCAAGAGCAGGGGGGACCCTATGGCTACACCTTC
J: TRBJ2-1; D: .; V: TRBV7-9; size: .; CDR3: CASSSLDNEQFF; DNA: TGTGCCAGCAGCTCCCTAGACAATGAGCAGTTCTTC
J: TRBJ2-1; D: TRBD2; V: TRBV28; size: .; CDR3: CASSSAIAGGTYNEQFF; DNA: TGTGCCAGCAGTTCAGCGATAGCGGGAGGAACTTACAATGAGCAGTTCTTC
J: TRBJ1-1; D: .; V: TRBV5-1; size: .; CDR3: CASSLGAGRNTEAFF; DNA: TGCGCCAGCAGCTTGGGAGCAGGGAGGAACACTGAAGCTTTCTTT
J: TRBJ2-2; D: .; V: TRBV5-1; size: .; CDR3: CASRTGTLTGELFF; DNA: TGCGCCAGCAGGACCGGGACCCTCACCGGGGAGCTGTTTTTT
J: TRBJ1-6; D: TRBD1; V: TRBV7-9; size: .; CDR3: CASSLQQGANSPLHF; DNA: TGTGCCAGCAGCTTACAACAGGGGGCTAATTCACCCCTCCACTTT
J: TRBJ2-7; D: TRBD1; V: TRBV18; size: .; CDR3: CASSPVDRARVPYEQYF; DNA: TGTGCCAGCTCACCAGTAGACAGGGCCAGGGTCCCCTACGAGCAGTACTTC
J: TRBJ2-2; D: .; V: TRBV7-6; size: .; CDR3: CASSLVARNTGELFF; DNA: TGTGCCAGCAGCTTAGTGGCTAGGAACACCGGGGAGCTGTTTTTT
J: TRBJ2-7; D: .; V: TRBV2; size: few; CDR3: CASSEQTASYEQYF; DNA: TGTGCCAGCAGTGAACAGACCGCCTCCTACGAGCAGTACTTC
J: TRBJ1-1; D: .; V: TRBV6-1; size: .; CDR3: CASSEVVNTEAFF; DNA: TGTGCCAGCAGTGAAGTCGTGAACACTGAAGCTTTCTTT
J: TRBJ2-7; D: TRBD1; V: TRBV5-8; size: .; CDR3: CASSLGRGRTEQYF; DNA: TGTGCCAGCAGCTTGGGCAGGGGGCGAACCGAGCAGTACTTC
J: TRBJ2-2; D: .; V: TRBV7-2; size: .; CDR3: CASSLVGGLAGELFF; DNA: TGTGCCAGCAGCTTAGTTGGGGGTTTGGCCGGGGAGCTGTTTTTT
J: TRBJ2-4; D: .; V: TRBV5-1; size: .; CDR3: CASSLGLPKNIQYF; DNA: TGCGCCAGCAGCCTGGGACTTCCTAAAAACATTCAGTACTTC
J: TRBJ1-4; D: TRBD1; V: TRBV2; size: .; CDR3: CASSPTGQVSEKLFF; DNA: TGTGCCAGCAGTCCAACCGGACAGGTAAGTGAAAAACTGTTTTTT
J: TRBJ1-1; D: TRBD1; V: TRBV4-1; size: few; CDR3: CASRLTGGSTEAFF; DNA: TGCGCCAGCAGACTTACAGGGGGCAGCACTGAAGCTTTCTTT
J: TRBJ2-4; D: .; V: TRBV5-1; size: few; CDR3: CASSLRVWDTKNIQYF; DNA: TGCGCCAGCAGCTTGAGAGTTTGGGATACCAAAAACATTCAGTACTTC
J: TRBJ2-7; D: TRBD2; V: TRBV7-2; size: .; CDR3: CASSLVSGAYEQYF; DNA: TGTGCCAGCAGCTTAGTAAGCGGGGCCTACGAGCAGTACTTC
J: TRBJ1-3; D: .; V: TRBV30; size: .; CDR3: CAWTAGSGNTIYF; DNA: TGTGCCTGGACAGCAGGCTCTGGAAACACCATATATTTT
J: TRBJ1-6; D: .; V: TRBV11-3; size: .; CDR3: CASSLEDRFNSPLHF; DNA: TGTGCCAGCAGCTTAGAGGACCGATTTAATTCACCCCTCCACTTT
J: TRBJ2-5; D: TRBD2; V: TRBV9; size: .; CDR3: CASSSTGTSETQYF; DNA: TGTGCCAGCAGTTCAACCGGGACTAGCGAGACCCAGTACTTC
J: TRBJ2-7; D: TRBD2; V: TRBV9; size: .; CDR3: CASSRAGAYEQYF; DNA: TGTGCCAGCAGCCGAGCGGGGGCCTACGAGCAGTACTTC
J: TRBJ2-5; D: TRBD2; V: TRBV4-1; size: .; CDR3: CASSRTSGTSETQYF; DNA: TGCGCCAGCAGCCGGACTAGCGGGACCTCGGAGACCCAGTACTTC
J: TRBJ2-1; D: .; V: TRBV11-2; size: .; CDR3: CASSLASPYNEQFF; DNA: TGTGCCAGCAGCTTAGCCTCCCCTTACAATGAGCAGTTCTTC
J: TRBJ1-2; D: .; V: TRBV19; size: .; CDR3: CASSIDANSPNYGYTF; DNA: TGTGCCAGTAGTATAGATGCGAACAGCCCTAACTATGGCTACACCTTC
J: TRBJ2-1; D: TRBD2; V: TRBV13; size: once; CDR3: CASSVGTSGGEQFF; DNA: TGTGCCAGCAGCGTCGGGACTAGCGGGGGGGAGCAGTTCTTC
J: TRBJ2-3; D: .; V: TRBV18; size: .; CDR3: CASSPPSTDTQYF; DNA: TGTGCCAGCTCACCACCGAGCACAGATACGCAGTATTTT
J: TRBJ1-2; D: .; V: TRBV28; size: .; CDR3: CASSPPGGYTF; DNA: TGTGCCAGCAGTCCCCCCGGCGGCTACACCTTC
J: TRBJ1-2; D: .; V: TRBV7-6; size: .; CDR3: CASSRRSGGWDNYGYTF; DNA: TGTGCCAGCAGCCGTCGATCTGGGGGCTGGGATAACTATGGCTACACCTTC
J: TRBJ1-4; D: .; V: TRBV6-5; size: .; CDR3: CASSYAPTVGNEKLFF; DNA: TGTGCCAGCAGTTACGCCCCGACAGTCGGTAATGAAAAACTGTTTTTT
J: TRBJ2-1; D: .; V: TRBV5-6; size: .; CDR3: CASSWTDNEQFF; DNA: TGTGCCAGCAGCTGGACAGACAATGAGCAGTTCTTC
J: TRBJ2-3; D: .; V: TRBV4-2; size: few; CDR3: CASSQERANTDTQYF; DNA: TGTGCCAGCAGCCAAGAGCGGGCAAACACAGATACGCAGTATTTT
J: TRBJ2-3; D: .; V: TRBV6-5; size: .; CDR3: CASSSTPGPDTQYF; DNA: TGTGCCAGCAGTTCGACACCGGGCCCAGATACGCAGTATTTT
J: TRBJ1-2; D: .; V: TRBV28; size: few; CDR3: CASSLGSGIYGYTF; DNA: TGTGCCAGCAGTTTAGGTTCAGGGATCTATGGCTACACCTTC
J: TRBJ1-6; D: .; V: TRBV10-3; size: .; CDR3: CAISEYEGWNSPLHF; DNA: TGTGCCATCAGTGAGTATGAGGGGTGGAATTCACCCCTCCACTTT
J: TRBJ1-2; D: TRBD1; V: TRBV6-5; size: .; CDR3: CASSVTTGGNGYTF; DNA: TGTGCCAGCAGCGTCACGACAGGGGGAAATGGCTACACCTTC
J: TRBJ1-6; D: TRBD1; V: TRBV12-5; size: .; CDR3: CASGLGDRGRAPLHF; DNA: TGTGCTAGTGGTTTGGGGGACAGGGGGCGCGCGCCCCTCCACTTT
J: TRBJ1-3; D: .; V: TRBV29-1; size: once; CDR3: CSVGVSTGNAIYF; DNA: TGCAGCGTTGGGGTCAGTACTGGAAACGCCATATATTTT
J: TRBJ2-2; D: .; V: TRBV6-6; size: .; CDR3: CASIEGGNRELFF; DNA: TGTGCCAGCATCGAGGGTGGTAACCGGGAGCTGTTTTTT
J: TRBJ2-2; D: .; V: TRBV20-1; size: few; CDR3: CSAQGTGELFF; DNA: TGCAGTGCTCAAGGGACCGGGGAGCTGTTTTTT
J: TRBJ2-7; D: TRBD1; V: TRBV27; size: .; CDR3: CASRAGDRTYEQYF; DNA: TGTGCCAGCAGAGCAGGGGACAGAACCTACGAGCAGTACTTC
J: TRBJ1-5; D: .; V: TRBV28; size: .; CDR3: CASSFLRFWPQHF; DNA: TGTGCCAGCAGTTTTTTGAGGTTTTGGCCCCAGCATTTT
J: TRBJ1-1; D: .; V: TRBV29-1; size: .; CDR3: CSGQWGGANTEAFF; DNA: TGCAGCGGTCAGTGGGGGGGCGCGAACACTGAAGCTTTCTTT
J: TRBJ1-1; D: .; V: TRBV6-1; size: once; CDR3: CASSEAKGRVTEAFF; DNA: TGTGCCAGCAGTGAAGCGAAGGGGCGGGTCACTGAAGCTTTCTTT
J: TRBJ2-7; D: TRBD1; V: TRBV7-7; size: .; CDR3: CASSFGQGYEQYF; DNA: TGTGCCAGCAGCTTTGGACAGGGGTACGAGCAGTACTTC
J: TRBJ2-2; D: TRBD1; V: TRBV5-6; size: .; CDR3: CASSLGTGFAGELFF; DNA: TGTGCCAGCAGCTTAGGGACAGGGTTCGCCGGGGAGCTGTTTTTT
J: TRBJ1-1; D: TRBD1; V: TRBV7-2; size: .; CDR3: CASSKTGRMNTEAFF; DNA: TGTGCCAGCAGCAAGACAGGGAGAATGAACACTGAAGCTTTCTTT
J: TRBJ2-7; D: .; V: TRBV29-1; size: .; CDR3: CSVELQGYEQYF; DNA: TGCAGCGTTGAGTTACAGGGCTACGAGCAGTACTTC
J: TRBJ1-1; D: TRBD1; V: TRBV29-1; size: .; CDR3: CSVEETGWGEAFF; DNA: TGCAGCGTTGAAGAGACAGGGTGGGGAGAAGCTTTCTTT
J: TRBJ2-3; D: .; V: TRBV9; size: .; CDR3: CASNQRGTTDTQYF; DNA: TGTGCCAGCAATCAAAGGGGAACAACAGATACGCAGTATTTT